The 6 T cell receptor beta chains listed next were all sequenced from one sample in a study of OX40 agonist ivuxolimab in advanced cancers. Clones were read by immunoSEQ multiplex PCR, and TCRdb kept only the in-frame ones, dropping some. The repertoire holds 90,000 to 150,000 clones, approximately 90% seen once, with 0.55% in the top ten. This sample comprised CD4+ or CD8+ T cells sorted from blood, obtained in a trial of the OX40 agonist ivuxolimab. These receptors originate from an adult with an advanced solid tumor such as melanoma, head and neck, liver or kidney cancer.

This clone was seen only a few times. The gene calls are TRBV14 and TRBJ1-1; D ambiguous. V lost 1 base, J lost 9 bases, and 6 bases lay in between. CDR3 length equals 11 residues. The germline CDR1 and CDR2 sequences are SGHDN and FVKESK. The CDR3 nucleotides read TGTGCCAGCAGCCAAGGGGTTAAAGCTTTCTTT. This encodes CASSQGVKAFF.

This clone was found once. The chain links TRBV28 to TRBJ2-7; D is perhaps TRBD1 (5 bases). The CDR3 is 13 amino acids. V was clipped by 4 bases and J by 6 bases, with 13 bases between them. Germline-derived CDR1 and CDR2 are MDHEN and SYDVKM. The CDR3 loop is CASSSWGQGEQYF. The CDR3, as DNA: TGTGCCAGCAGTTCCTGGGGCCAGGGCGAGCAGTACTTC.

The chain combines TRBV27 with TRBJ1-1; the D is unclear. Per germline, CDR1 MNHEY and CDR2 SMNVEV (reference sequence). V lost 7 bases to trimming and J lost 3 bases, with 15 bases between them. CDR3 length: 14 amino acids. This chain's CDR3 is CASIRRTDDTEAFF. The CDR3 coding sequence is TGTGCCAGCATCCGACGGACGGACGACACTGAAGCTTTCTTT.

As concerns this clone: Other nucleotide sequences in the sample specify the same CDR3. V usage is TRBV7-2 and J usage is TRBJ2-3; 10 positions agree with TRBD2. The junction had 0 bases not matched to a gene; V was cut back by 3 bases and J by 0 bases. CDR3 length: 15 residues. Germline CDR1 reads SGHTA; CDR2 reads FQGNSA. The CDR3 sequence: CASSFSGGSTDTQYF. CDR3 nucleotide sequence: TGTGCCAGCAGCTTTAGCGGGGGGAGCACAGATACGCAGTATTTT. The full variable domain, completed using reference TRBV7-2 and TRBJ2-3, is GAGVSQSPSNKVTEKGKDVELRCDPISGHTALYWYRQSLGQGLEFLIYFQGNSAPDKSGLPSDRFSAERTGGSVSTLTIQRTQQEDSAVYLCASSFSGGSTDTQYFGPGTRLTVL.

This sequence joins TRBV28 and TRBJ1-1; D remains unclear. This CDR3 is 11 amino acids long. Germline CDR1 and CDR2: MDHEN and SYDVKM. This CDR3 is CATVTNTEAFF. The CDR3 DNA sequence: TGTGCTACAGTGACGAACACTGAAGCTTTCTTT.

This sequence joins TRBV10-1 and TRBJ2-5, with unresolved D. Trimming shortened V by 0 bases and J by 5 bases, and 10 bases separated the two germline ends. This CDR3 has 14 residues. The germline V gene encodes CDR1 WNHNN and CDR2 SYGVQD (reference sequence). The CDR3 here is CASSESSVTETQYF. The CDR3 DNA follows: TGCGCCAGCAGTGAGTCGTCAGTTACGGAGACCCAGTACTTC.